One and the same sample provided the 12 T cell receptor beta chains below, sequenced in a study of T-cell reconstitution after alpha-beta-depleted transplantation in children (dated by TCRdb to about 2016). Library construction relied on PCR. TCRdb shows the sequencer as Illumina HiSeq 2500. TCR library preparation used molecular barcoding, with unique molecular identifiers applied to normalize quantification of the TCRbeta repertoire. TCRdb trimmed the raw reads at Q25, called clones with MiXCR and kept productive beta chains. Every distinct CDR3 protein forms one entry, paired with its most common genes and DNA. This sample has fewer than 400,000 distinct CDR3 sequences in its table, and around 21% of those were observed once. The top ten clonotypes cover around 3.9% of the sample. Sequenced here: PBMCs from the stem cell graft donor, sampled from the stem cell graft. These receptors were obtained from a human donor who donated a stem cell graft to a child with acute myeloid leukemia.

This chain connects TRBV24-1 to TRBJ2-1; 13 nucleotides align to TRBD2. The V and J ends lost 9 bases and 2 bases, in that order; junction bases with no gene match: 3. Germline CDR1 KGHDR, CDR2 SFDVKD. This CDR3 region has 15 residues. Written as DNA, the CDR3 is TGTGCCACCCGGACTAGCGGGAGTCCCTACAATGAGCAGTTCTTC. Its protein is CATRTSGSPYNEQFF.

The chain uses TRBV7-6 and TRBJ1-1; D unresolved. The CDR3 has 14 amino acids. Deletions cut 8 bases from V and 2 bases from J, with 15 bases between. Germline CDR1 SGHVS, CDR2 FNYEAQ. Here the CDR3 DNA reads TGTGCCAGCGAAGGACGTGCGGGTAACACTGAAGCTTTCTTT. As protein: CASEGRAGNTEAFF.

The sample holds many counts of this clonotype. This chain links TRBV29-1 with TRBJ2-2, with 8 bases matching TRBD2. The germline V gene encodes CDR1 SQVTM and CDR2 ANQGSEA. V dropped 7 bases and J dropped 1; count of bases not matched to a gene: 11. The CDR3 has 16 amino acids. CDR3 DNA: TGCAGCGCCCCCTTTTTTAGCGGGAAGAACACCGGGGAGCTGTTTTTT. This sequence encodes CSAPFFSGKNTGELFF.

This clonotype showed up many times. The chain uses TRBV7-8 and TRBJ2-4; D uncertain. Per the germline V gene, CDR1 is SGHVS and CDR2 is FQNEAQ. V was cut by 4 bases and J by 3 bases, with 16 bases left in between. The CDR3 extends over 16 amino acids. CDR3 DNA sequence: TGTGCCAGCAGCTCAGGTGTCGGCGTGGGCAAAAACATTCAGTACTTC. Translated: CASSSGVGVGKNIQYF.

This chain joins TRBV7-2 and TRBJ2-7, with D perhaps assigned TRBD1 or TRBD2 (5 bases each). CDR3 length equals 17 residues. Germline V CDR1 and CDR2: SGHTA, FQGNSA. The V and J ends lost 5 bases and 3 bases respectively, with 23 bases between them. CDR3 sequence: CASSLIQGYGDHYEQYF. DNA of the CDR3: TGTGCCAGCAGCCTAATTCAGGGATACGGGGACCACTACGAGCAGTACTTC.

This clonotype was counted between two and nine times. The genes are TRBV20-1 and TRBJ1-2; 7 positions match TRBD1. Losses at the gene ends were 2 bases for V and 3 bases for J; bases not matched to a gene: 3. The CDR3 consists of 13 residues. Germline V gene sequence: CDR1 DFQATT, CDR2 SNEGSKA (reference sequence). CDR3 amino acids: CSARYGTDYGYTF. CDR3 in DNA: TGCAGTGCTAGATATGGGACAGACTATGGCTACACCTTC.

The genes are TRBV15 and TRBJ2-1; 12 bases are shared with TRBD2. The V gene's germline CDR1 is LNHNV and CDR2 YYDKDF (reference sequence). The CDR3 is 15 residues long. Trimming cost V 1 base and J 9 bases; bases outside gene matches: 4. CDR3 in DNA: TGTGCCACCAGCAGAGGCGGACTAGCGGGATTTGAGCAGTTCTTC. Translation gives CATSRGGLAGFEQFF.

J is TRBJ1-5 and V is TRBV2; TRBD1 is a possible D gene (6 bases). Germline loops: CDR1 SNHLY, CDR2 FYNNEI. CDR3 length: 14 residues. V was cut by 7 bases and J by 7 bases, with 17 bases left in between. The CDR3 here is CASTVAGQRQPQHF. CDR3 bases: TGTGCCAGCACAGTCGCGGGACAACGACAGCCCCAGCATTTT.

Many counts were recorded for this clonotype. The genes are TRBV5-1 and TRBJ2-1; D is uncertain. The CDR3 length is 12 residues. From germline, CDR1 is SGHRS and CDR2 YFSETQ. Trimming cost V 6 bases and J 3 bases, with 7 bases left between them. The CDR3 region is CASNPGYNEQFF. Here the CDR3 DNA reads TGCGCCAGCAATCCCGGCTACAATGAGCAGTTCTTC.

This clonotype occurred a few times. This rearrangement joins TRBV6-5 to TRBJ2-3, with D perhaps assigned TRBD1 or TRBD2 (6 bases each). The CDR3 has 14 amino acids. V shed 5 bases and J shed 9 bases, with 18 bases lying between them. The germline gives CDR1 MNHEY, CDR2 SVGAGI. The CDR3: CASSPRGGRETQYF. Here the CDR3 DNA reads TGTGCCAGCAGTCCTCGAGGGGGGCGCGAGACGCAGTATTTT.

The sample holds many counts of this clonotype. V is TRBV6-4 and J is TRBJ1-2, with D possibly matching TRBD1 (5 bases). CDR3 length: 15 residues. Trimming pared 1 base from V and 7 bases from J, leaving 16 bases between. Germline V CDR1 and CDR2: MRHNA, SNTAGT. The CDR3 nucleotides are TGTGCCAGCAGTGACTTTGGACATCAGTTTTGTGGCTACACCTTC. This sequence encodes CASSDFGHQFCGYTF.

The chain employs TRBV12-3 or TRBV12-4 and TRBJ1-1; 8 bases agree with TRBD1. With V trimmed by 5 bases and J by 10 bases, 12 bases remained unmatched. CDR3 length: 14 amino acids. The CDR3 reads CASSDETGGSGAFF. As DNA, the CDR3 is TGTGCCAGCAGTGACGAAACAGGGGGTTCGGGAGCTTTCTTT.